This is a list of T cell receptor beta chains from one sample in a study of molecular identifiers for immune sequencing clone quantification. TCRdb re-derived calls from the PCR reads in MiXCR, one entry per CDR3 protein. This sample has some 89,000 distinct CDR3 sequences, with approximately 24% found just once. Sequenced: naive CD8+ T cells from blood, with Jurkat cell RNA spiked in. All receptors derive from a human donor in good health. Some libraries in this study had Jurkat cell RNA spiked in. The CDR3 runs from the conserved cysteine through the conserved F or W. The D gene is left open where the match is weak. Only some rows state a clone size, as once, few, many or a class for expanded clones.

NA	TRBV30	TRBJ1-1	NA	CAWSPGADTEAFF	TGTGCCTGGAGTCCGGGGGCCGACACTGAAGCTTTCTTT
many	TRBV7-8	TRBJ2-5	NA	CASSLGPGQETQYF	TGTGCCAGCAGCTTAGGGCCCGGGCAAGAGACCCAGTACTTC
many	TRBV27	TRBJ2-3	NA	CASGLASTDTQYF	TGTGCCAGCGGCTTAGCGTCCACAGATACGCAGTATTTT
many	TRBV5-6	TRBJ2-3	NA	CASSFSNTDTQYF	TGTGCCAGCAGCTTTTCGAACACAGATACGCAGTATTTT
NA	TRBV3-2	TRBJ2-7	NA	CASSGAYCDEKYF	TGTGCCAGCAGTGGAGCCTACTGCGACGAGAAGTACTTC
few	TRBV28	TRBJ2-3	TRBD2	CASSFLGLAMSTDTQYF	TGTGCCAGCAGTTTTCTCGGACTAGCGATGAGCACGGATACGCAGTATTTT
few	TRBV27	TRBJ2-2	NA	CASSLSEPTELFF	TGTGCCAGCAGTTTATCGGAACCGACGGAGCTGTTTTTT
many	TRBV9	TRBJ2-7	NA	CASSPPRTHEQYF	TGTGCCAGCAGCCCACCCAGGACCCACGAGCAGTACTTC
few	TRBV5-4	TRBJ2-1	NA	CASSLPGTSSHEQFF	TGTGCCAGCAGCTTACCAGGGACCTCGTCTCATGAGCAGTTCTTC
NA	TRBV7-3	TRBJ2-3	TRBD2	CASSFGTSGVTDTQYF	TGTGCCAGCAGCTTCGGGACTAGCGGAGTCACAGATACGCAGTATTTT
many	TRBV20-1	TRBJ2-3	NA	CSARDEDTYTDTQYF	TGCAGTGCTAGAGATGAGGACACTTACACCGATACGCAGTATTTT
NA	TRBV19	TRBJ2-7	NA	CASSTGVEQYF	TGTGCCAGTAGTACGGGAGTGGAGCAGTACTTC
many	TRBV7-9	TRBJ2-7	TRBD2	CASSSPGRDYSYEQYF	TGTGCCAGCAGCTCCCCAGGGCGGGACTACTCCTACGAGCAGTACTTC
many	TRBV28	TRBJ2-7	TRBD2	CASEKRGVRYEQYF	TGTGCCAGCGAAAAGCGGGGGGTACGGTACGAGCAGTACTTC
many	TRBV7-9	TRBJ2-2	NA	CASSGIAVTGELFF	TGTGCCAGCAGCGGAATAGCGGTCACCGGGGAGCTGTTTTTT
few	TRBV29-1	TRBJ1-2	NA	CSVVGLGDYGYTF	TGCAGCGTTGTCGGTTTGGGGGACTATGGCTACACCTTC
many	TRBV5-8	TRBJ2-5	TRBD1	CASSTRTGVETQYF	TGTGCCAGCAGCACCCGGACAGGGGTAGAGACCCAGTACTTC
many	TRBV28	TRBJ1-1	TRBD1	CASSSTGGGAFF	TGTGCCAGCAGTTCAACAGGGGGGGGAGCTTTCTTT
many	TRBV12-3/TRBV12-4	TRBJ2-7	NA	CASSRLIYEQYF	TGTGCCAGCAGTCGCTTAATCTACGAGCAGTACTTC
once	TRBV29-1	TRBJ2-5	NA	CSASSQSGTDQETQYF	TGCAGCGCCAGCAGCCAATCCGGGACGGACCAAGAGACCCAGTACTTC
many	TRBV15	TRBJ2-3	TRBD1	CATSAWGTGVRDTQYF	TGTGCCACCAGCGCTTGGGGGACAGGGGTCAGAGATACGCAGTATTTT
NA	TRBV11-1	TRBJ2-7	TRBD1	CASSLTKWTGENEQYF	TGTGCCAGCAGCTTGACTAAATGGACAGGGGAGAACGAGCAGTACTTC
many	TRBV7-9	TRBJ1-3	NA	CASSPGVSPGNTIYF	TGTGCCAGCAGCCCAGGGGTTTCCCCTGGAAACACCATATATTTT
many	TRBV9	TRBJ1-1	NA	CASSVAGGAGTEAFF	TGTGCCAGCAGCGTAGCTGGAGGCGCGGGGACTGAAGCTTTCTTT